The clone carrying this T cell receptor beta chain showed up just a few times. Unmatched junction bases numbered 4, after V lost 5 bases and J lost 1 base. Germline loops: CDR1 PRHDT, CDR2 FYEKMQ (reference sequence). The CDR3 is 14 amino acids. Assay used: immunoSEQ multiplex PCR; TCRdb lists only in-frame clones, some missing. The sample has about 200,000 clones; around four fifths are singletons. This specimen comes from a study of blood T cell repertoires in COVID-19. The rearrangement uses TRBV13 and TRBJ1-1, with 7 positions matching TRBD1. This sequence was found in a man aged 55 to 70 with COVID-19, enrolled during active disease. Sequencing was performed on peripheral blood. For the CDR3, the DNA is TGTGCCAGCAGCGTGAGGACAGGGAACACTGAAGCTTTCTTT. Translation: CASSVRTGNTEAFF.